The 16 T cell receptor beta chains given below trace back to one sample, sequenced in a study of T cells in Graves' hyperthyroidism and ophthalmopathy. RNA transcripts served as the template for amplifying TCR beta CDR3 regions. Initially, a first-round RT-PCR of the TCR CDR3 employed the HTBI primer set. TCRdb ran MiXCR on the multiplex PCR reads and lists one entry per CDR3 protein. The repertoire includes some 300,000 distinct CDR3 sequences, 10% to 15% of them detected once, and roughly 8.5% sits in the top ten. The source material was blood. The receptors were gathered from a young woman with Graves' hyperthyroidism that later progressed to Graves' ophthalmopathy.

This clonotype was counted ten times or more. This chain links TRBV6-1 with TRBJ2-7; TRBD1 matches 11 bases. The J segment lost 6 bases and the V segment lost 4 bases, leaving 8 bases of the junction unmatched. The CDR3 runs to 15 residues. The germline CDR1 and CDR2 sequences are MNHNS and SASEGT. The CDR3 DNA reads TGTGCCAGCAGTGCGACGGGACAGGGGGTCCTCGAGCAGTACTTC. Its translation is CASSATGQGVLEQYF.

There are many counts of this clonotype. This rearrangement joins TRBV30 to TRBJ2-5; D is unclear. In germline, CDR1 is GTSNPN, CDR2 SVGIG (reference sequence). V lost 1 base and J 5 bases, leaving 5 bases between the germline ends. This CDR3 has 11 residues. CDR3 sequence reads: CAWSAPETQYF. CDR3 bases: TGTGCCTGGAGTGCCCCCGAGACCCAGTACTTC.

This clonotype was counted a single time. The chain joins TRBV6-1 to TRBJ2-5; D might be TRBD2 (5 bases). Trimming removed 6 bases at V and 2 bases at J, with 16 bases between. Germline V gives CDR1 MNHNS, CDR2 SASEGT. CDR3 length: 15 residues. The CDR3, as DNA: TGTGCCAGCAGGGGGTTTTGGGAGAGACAAGAGACCCAGTACTTC. Translating gives CASRGFWERQETQYF.

About this clonotype itself: Compared with germline, one end of the junction differs, possibly owing to a read error. V and J are TRBV4-2 and TRBJ1-1; no reliable D call. Per germline, CDR1 LGHNA and CDR2 YNFKEQ. The CDR3 runs 15 residues. DNA of the CDR3: TGTGCCAACAGCCAAGAACAAGGCATGAACACTGAAGCTTTCTTT. It translates to CANSQEQGMNTEAFF.

The sample holds many counts of this clonotype. The DNA of the CDR3 is TGCAGTGCTAGAGATCTAGATCGCCCAGCCTACGAGCAGTACTTC. As protein: CSARDLDRPAYEQYF. This chain connects TRBV20-1 to TRBJ2-7; D gene ambiguous. V was cut by 0 bases and J by 2 bases, with 14 bases left in between. In germline, CDR1 is DFQATT, CDR2 SNEGSKA (reference sequence). The CDR3 runs to 15 residues.

This clonotype was detected ten times or more. The chain carries TRBV27 and TRBJ2-1; D may correspond to TRBD1 or TRBD2 (5 bases each). Germline-derived CDR1 and CDR2 are MNHEY and SMNVEV (reference sequence). V was clipped by 5 bases and J by 5 bases, with 19 bases between them. This CDR3 spans 16 amino acids. CDR3 amino acids: CASSARQGPVNNEQFF. CDR3 nucleotide sequence: TGTGCCAGCAGTGCAAGGCAGGGACCCGTAAACAATGAGCAGTTCTTC.

This clonotype was detected many times. The J gene is TRBJ2-7, the V gene TRBV30; weak D call: TRBD2 (5 bases). V lost 6 bases and J lost 3, with 12 bases in between. There are 12 residues in the CDR3. The V gene's germline CDR1 is GTSNPN and CDR2 SVGIG (reference sequence). CDR3 sequence reads: CACLGEFYEQYF. CDR3 bases: TGTGCCTGCCTTGGGGAGTTCTACGAGCAGTACTTC.

This clonotype was observed a handful of times. CDR3 nucleotide sequence: TGTGCCAGCAGTTCGGGCCGGACTCCCCTCGGAGAGCAGTACTTC. Protein: CASSSGRTPLGEQYF. The chain combines TRBV27 with TRBJ2-7; a possible D gene is TRBD2 (5 bases). There are 15 residues in the CDR3. The germline V gene encodes CDR1 MNHEY and CDR2 SMNVEV (reference sequence). Trimming took off 4 bases at V and 7 bases at J, with 20 bases between the two ends.

This clonotype has ten or more counts. This chain connects TRBV20-1 to TRBJ1-5, with D possibly being TRBD1 (5 bases). The germline V and J ends were trimmed by 2 bases and 5 bases, with 13 bases remaining between them. CDR1 and CDR2 from the germline V gene are DFQATT and SNEGSKA (reference sequence). The CDR3 has 14 residues. The CDR3 nucleotides are TGCAGTGCTAGAAACAGGTTTCGGGATCAGCCCCAGCATTTT. It encodes CSARNRFRDQPQHF.

This chain uses TRBV7-9 with TRBJ2-2, with 11 positions matching TRBD2. V shed 5 bases, J shed 7 bases, and the junction held 6 bases outside the gene matches. The CDR3 runs to 15 residues. CDR1 is SEHNR, CDR2 FQNEAQ, per germline (reference sequence). CDR3 sequence (DNA): TGTGCCAGCAGCCCAAGACTAGCGGGACACGGGGAGCTGTTTTTT. Amino acids: CASSPRLAGHGELFF.

This clonotype was counted ten times or more. This chain uses TRBV6-1 with TRBJ2-5, with D perhaps matching TRBD1 or TRBD2 (5 bases each). Germline V lookup: CDR1 MNHNS, CDR2 SASEGT. V was clipped by 5 bases and J by 5 bases, with 18 bases between them. This CDR3 region has 15 residues. CDR3 sequence reads: CASSPLHGAEETQYF. The CDR3 DNA sequence: TGTGCCAGCAGTCCCCTGCACGGGGCGGAGGAGACCCAGTACTTC.

At least ten counts were recorded for this clonotype. The gene calls are TRBV27 and TRBJ2-1, with TRBD2 as a possible D gene (5 bases). Trimming removed 3 bases from V and 8 bases from J, with 8 bases in between. Per germline, CDR1 MNHEY and CDR2 SMNVEV (reference sequence). This CDR3 spans 12 amino acids. The DNA for the CDR3 is TGTGCCAGCAGTTTCCTCGGGGATGAGCAGTTCTTC. Residues: CASSFLGDEQFF.

This clonotype has more than one count but fewer than ten. One end of the junction varies from germline; a read error may be responsible. The V and J genes are TRBV10-3 and TRBJ1-1, with D uncertain. Germline V gene lookup returns CDR1 ENHRY and CDR2 SYGVKD. CDR3 length equals 13 residues. The CDR3 here is CASKEASNTDAFF. The DNA for the CDR3 is TGTGCCTCAAAGGAGGCGAGCAACACTGACGCTTTCTTT.

V usage is TRBV19 and J usage is TRBJ2-1; D possibly corresponds to TRBD2 (6 bases). CDR3 length: 12 amino acids. Germline CDR1 is LNHDA and CDR2 is SQIVND (reference sequence). The V gene lost 8 bases and the J gene lost 12 bases, with 17 bases spanning the gap. CDR3 DNA sequence: TGTGCCAGTGAGGGCCTTCTGGAGGGGCAGTTCTTC. This translates into CASEGLLEGQFF. The full variable domain, rest sourced from reference TRBV19 and TRBJ2-1, is DGGITQSPKYLFRKEGQNVTLSCEQNLNHDAMYWYRQDPGQGLRLIYYSQIVNDFQKGDIAEGYSVSREKKESFPLTVTSAQKNPTAFYLCASEGLLEGQFFGPGTRLTVL.

V gene TRBV6-1 combines with J gene TRBJ2-1; D is possibly TRBD1 or TRBD2 (5 bases each). Germline CDR1 reads MNHNS; CDR2 reads SASEGT. V shed 3 bases and J shed 8 bases, with 17 bases lying between them. This CDR3 is 15 amino acids long. The CDR3, as DNA: TGTGCCAGCAGTGACTCTGGGACCCTTTTCGATGAGCAGTTCTTC. This encodes CASSDSGTLFDEQFF.

This clonotype was found a few times. V usage is TRBV19 and J usage is TRBJ1-5; no clear D gene. CDR3 size: 12 residues. CDR1 is LNHDA, CDR2 SQIVND, per germline (reference sequence). Deletions cut 5 bases from V and 3 bases from J, with 5 bases between. CDR3 DNA: TGTGCCAGTAGTCCCCACAATCAGCCCCAGCATTTT. Protein: CASSPHNQPQHF.